The 9 T cell receptor beta chains below come from one sample, sequenced in a study of T cells after yellow fever vaccination (dated by TCRdb to the late 2010s). Library prep was done by 5' RACE. The run used an Illumina HiSeq 2500. In-frame beta chains were kept once TCRdb had trimmed the public reads at Q25 with fastp and called clones with MiXCR. Every CDR3 protein is listed once, alongside the most common genes and DNA of its rows. The sample table records some 500,000 distinct CDR3 sequences; 13% of these occur just once. Around 15% of the sample goes to the ten largest clones. Taken with the paper, the label for treatment or condition translates to: live attenuated yellow fever vaccine strain. The material sequenced was PBMCs, taken on the day of the yellow fever booster vaccination. These receptors were taken from a man between 25 and 39 years old who received the YFV17D yellow fever vaccine.

This clonotype was counted a few times. This chain links TRBV12-3 or TRBV12-4 with TRBJ2-5; TRBD1 is a possible D gene (6 bases). V dropped 4 bases and J dropped 9 bases, with 15 bases sitting between them. The CDR3 is 13 residues long. The CDR3 sequence: CASSSGARLAQYF. The CDR3 DNA sequence: TGTGCCAGCAGTTCAGGGGCGCGGTTGGCCCAGTACTTC.

V and J are TRBV5-1 and TRBJ2-5; 8 bases fit TRBD2. The trim removed 5 bases at V and 5 bases at J, leaving 8 bases unmatched. The CDR3 is 14 amino acids. Germline assignment: CDR1 SGHRS and CDR2 YFSETQ. The CDR3 coding sequence is TGCGCCAGCAGTGAAGCGGGAGTCTTCGAGACCCAGTACTTC. It translates to CASSEAGVFETQYF.

The rearrangement joins TRBV29-1 to TRBJ2-1; D unclear. Between the trimmed V and J ends, which lost 0 bases and 6 bases, there was a span of 12 bases. The V gene's germline CDR1 is SQVTM and CDR2 ANQGSEA. CDR3 length equals 14 residues. CDR3 coding DNA: TGCAGCGTTGAAGACATCATCTACATCAATGAGCAGTTCTTC. The encoded protein is CSVEDIIYINEQFF.

This sequence joins TRBV5-1 and TRBJ2-7; no reliable D call. The CDR3 is made up of 14 amino acids. V lost 0 bases, J lost 3 bases, and 10 bases lay in between. From germline, CDR1 is SGHRS and CDR2 YFSETQ. CDR3 nucleotides: TGCGCCAGCAGCTTGGCGCTGGAAGGCTACGAGCAGTACTTC. Protein sequence: CASSLALEGYEQYF.

CDR3 protein: CASSLRTGGELFF. Here the CDR3 DNA reads TGTGCCAGCAGTTTACGAACGGGGGGGGAGCTGTTTTTT. This sequence joins TRBV28 and TRBJ2-2; maybe TRBD2 (5 bases). The V end was cut by 2 bases, the J end by 8 bases, with 9 bases between. CDR1 is MDHEN and CDR2 is SYDVKM in the germline V gene. The CDR3 has 13 residues.

This clonotype appeared a few times. This chain joins TRBV2 and TRBJ1-1; D is unclear. Germline V CDR1 and CDR2: SNHLY, FYNNEI. V lost 2 bases and J lost 1, with 8 bases in between. The CDR3 spans 14 residues. CDR3 residues: CASSEYSRNTEAFF. The CDR3 DNA sequence: TGTGCCAGCAGTGAATACTCGAGGAACACTGAAGCTTTCTTT.

This clonotype was seen a few times. The chain has TRBV10-3 and TRBJ2-5; TRBD2 is a possible D gene (5 bases). Per germline, CDR1 ENHRY and CDR2 SYGVKD. The CDR3 length is 14 residues. Trimming shortened V by 7 bases and J by 2 bases, and 14 bases separated the two germline ends. The DNA for the CDR3 is TGTGCCATCAAGAGGACGCCGGGGCAAGAGACCCAGTACTTC. It is translated as CAIKRTPGQETQYF.

This clonotype occurred many times. This rearrangement joins TRBV12-3 or TRBV12-4 to TRBJ2-3; TRBD2 agrees at 7 bases. The J segment lost 2 bases and the V segment lost 6 bases, leaving 8 bases of the junction unmatched. This CDR3 is 15 amino acids long. The DNA of the CDR3 is TGTGCCAGCAGGGTAGGGGCGGGAGCCACAGATACGCAGTATTTT. Protein product: CASRVGAGATDTQYF.

This chain joins TRBV29-1 and TRBJ2-7, with D possibly being TRBD2 (6 bases). Trimming removed 3 bases from V and 1 base from J, with 10 bases in between. Germline V lookup: CDR1 SQVTM, CDR2 ANQGSEA. CDR3 size: 13 residues. The CDR3 region has the DNA TGCAGCGTTGAGTCTAGCGAGTCCTACGAGCAGTACTTC. The encoded protein is CSVESSESYEQYF.